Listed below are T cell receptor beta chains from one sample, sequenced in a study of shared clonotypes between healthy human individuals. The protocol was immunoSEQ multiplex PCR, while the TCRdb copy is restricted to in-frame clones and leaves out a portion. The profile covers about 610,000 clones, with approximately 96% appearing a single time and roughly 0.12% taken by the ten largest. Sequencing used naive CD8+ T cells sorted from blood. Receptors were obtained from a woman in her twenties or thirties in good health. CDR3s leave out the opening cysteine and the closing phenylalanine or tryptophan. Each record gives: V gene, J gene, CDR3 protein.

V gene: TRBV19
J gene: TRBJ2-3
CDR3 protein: ASSQGQMGTDTQY

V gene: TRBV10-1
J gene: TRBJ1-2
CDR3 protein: ASGDRNYGYT

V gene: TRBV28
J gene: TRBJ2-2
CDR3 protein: ASTPWGTFANTGELF

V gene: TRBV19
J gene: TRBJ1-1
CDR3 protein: ASSIDRVEAF

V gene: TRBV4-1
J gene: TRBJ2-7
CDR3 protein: ASEEVGRGYGKQY

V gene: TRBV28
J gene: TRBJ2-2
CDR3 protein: ASSSPTSSGIRTGELF

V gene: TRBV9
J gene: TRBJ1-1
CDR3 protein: ASSAPVLGEAF

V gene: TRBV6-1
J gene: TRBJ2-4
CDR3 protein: ASSEGVGRIDIQY

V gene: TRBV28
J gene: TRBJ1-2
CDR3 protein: ASSHRTGDGYT

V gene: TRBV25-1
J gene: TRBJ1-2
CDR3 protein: ASSDRGVDYGYT

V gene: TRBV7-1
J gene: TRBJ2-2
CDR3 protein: ASSLLTGGPGELF

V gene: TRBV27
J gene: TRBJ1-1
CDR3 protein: ASRGDGLTEAF

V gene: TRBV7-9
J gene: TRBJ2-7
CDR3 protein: ASSVGYEQY

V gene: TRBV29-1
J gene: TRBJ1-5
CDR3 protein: SHGGGDSNQPQH

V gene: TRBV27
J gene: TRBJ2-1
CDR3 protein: ASRLARSSYNEQF

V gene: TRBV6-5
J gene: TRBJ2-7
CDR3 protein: ASSYSWDRSSYEQY

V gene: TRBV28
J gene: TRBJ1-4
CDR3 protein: ASSLPAGTNEKLF

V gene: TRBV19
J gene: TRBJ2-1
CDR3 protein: ASSMLTSGSYEQF

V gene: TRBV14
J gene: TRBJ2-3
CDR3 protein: ASSPFGLVGGTDTQY

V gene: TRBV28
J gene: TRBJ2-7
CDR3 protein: ASSLRTGSQRYEQY

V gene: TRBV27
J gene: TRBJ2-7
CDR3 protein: ASSPLATSLEQY

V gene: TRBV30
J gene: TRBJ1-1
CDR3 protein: AWDGVTEAF

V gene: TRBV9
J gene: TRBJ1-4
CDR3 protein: ASSVGQATNEKLF

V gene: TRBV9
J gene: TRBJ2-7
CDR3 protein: ASSSDLGEQY

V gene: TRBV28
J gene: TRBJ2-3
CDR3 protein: ASSLLRRPAPDTQY

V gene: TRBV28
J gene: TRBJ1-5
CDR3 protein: ASRVVLGQPQH

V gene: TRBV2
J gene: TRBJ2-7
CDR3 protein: ASSERQGAFYEQY

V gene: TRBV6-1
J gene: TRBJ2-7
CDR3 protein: ASSVNRAYEQY

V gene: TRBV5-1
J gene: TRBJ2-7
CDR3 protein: ASSLLENSGTEQY

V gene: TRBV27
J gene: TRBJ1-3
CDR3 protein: ASSQAGNTIY

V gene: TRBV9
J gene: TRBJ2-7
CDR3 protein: ASSVGSGNSYEQY

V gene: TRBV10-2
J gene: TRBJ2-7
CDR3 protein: ASSESKGVGEQY

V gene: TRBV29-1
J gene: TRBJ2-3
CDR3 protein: SAQGLAGALLWTDTQY

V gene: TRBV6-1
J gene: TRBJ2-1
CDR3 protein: ATLPSGGSYNEQF

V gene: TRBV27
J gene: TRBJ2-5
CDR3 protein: ASSLFAGVRETQY

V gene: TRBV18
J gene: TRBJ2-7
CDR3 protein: ASSSEGLYSYEQY

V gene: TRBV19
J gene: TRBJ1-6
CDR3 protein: ASSMAGSYNSPLH

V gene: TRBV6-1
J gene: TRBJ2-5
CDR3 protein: ASSEETQY

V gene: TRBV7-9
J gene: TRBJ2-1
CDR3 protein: ASSLAAEQF

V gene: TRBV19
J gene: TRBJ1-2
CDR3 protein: ASKEGTNYGYT

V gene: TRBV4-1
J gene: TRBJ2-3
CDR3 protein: ASSQVRDLVPY

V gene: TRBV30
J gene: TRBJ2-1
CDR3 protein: AWSPGNEQF